These 13 T cell receptor beta chains were all obtained from the same sample, sequenced in a study of T cell responses to AZD1222 COVID-19 vaccine. Profiling relied on immunoSEQ multiplex PCR, and the TCRdb table lists in-frame clones only, not all of them. Altogether under 120,000 clones are present, more than 85% being singletons, with the ten largest covering roughly 1.1%. The sequenced sample was peripheral blood, obtained on day 0 of AZD1222 vaccination. The receptors were sampled from an adult in good health.

V and J are TRBV11-3 and TRBJ1-6, with a weak D call TRBD1 (5 bases). The CDR3 has 15 amino acids. The V and J ends lost 0 bases and 7 bases respectively, with 10 bases between them. The V gene's germline CDR1 is SGHNT and CDR2 YENEEA. DNA for the CDR3: TGTGCCAGCAGCTTAGATCCAGGGATAAATTCACCCCTCCACTTT. Translated: CASSLDPGINSPLHF.

The CDR3 nucleotides read TGTGCCAGCAGCTCTTATACCGGGACAGTAATCAACACTGAAGCTTTCTTT. Its protein product is CASSSYTGTVINTEAFF. The J gene is TRBJ1-1, the V gene TRBV5-6; 7 bases align to TRBD1. This CDR3 region has 17 residues. CDR1 is SGHDT, CDR2 YYEEEE, per germline. V lost 3 bases and J lost 2; bases outside the gene matches: 13.

This sequence joins TRBV18 and TRBJ1-2, with a weak D call TRBD1 (6 bases). Germline V gene data show CDR1 as KGHSH and CDR2 as LQKENI. The ends were cut back, 5 bases at V and 7 bases at J, with 14 bases in the middle. The CDR3 is 13 residues long. As DNA, the CDR3 is TGTGCCAGCTCAAATTTACAGGGATTTGGCTACACCTTC. Translation: CASSNLQGFGYTF.

This rearrangement joins TRBV7-2 to TRBJ2-1, with TRBD2 matching 11 bases. This CDR3 has 16 residues. V shed 5 bases, J shed 3 bases, and the junction held 6 bases outside the gene matches. Germline V gives CDR1 SGHTA, CDR2 FQGNSA. The CDR3 is CASSITGTSGYNEQFF. The CDR3, as DNA: TGTGCCAGCAGCATCACCGGGACTAGCGGCTACAATGAGCAGTTCTTC.

The genes are TRBV3-1 (or the pseudogene TRBV3-2) and TRBJ2-7; D might be TRBD1 (7 bases). CDR3 length: 17 amino acids. CDR1 is LGHDT, CDR2 YNNKEL, per germline (reference sequence). Between the trimmed V and J ends, which lost 2 bases and 4 bases, there was a span of 21 bases. The CDR3 nucleotides read TGTGCCAGCAGCCAACGCGGCGCGGGACAGTCCACTTACGAGCAGTACTTC. Amino acid sequence: CASSQRGAGQSTYEQYF.

The chain combines TRBV1 with TRBJ2-3. TRBV1 is listed as a pseudogene. The CDR3 extends over 13 amino acids. The CDR3 sequence is CTSSRRTHDTQYF. The CDR3, as DNA: TGCACCAGCAGCCGTAGGACCCATGATACGCAGTATTTT.

The chain joins TRBV6-5 to TRBJ1-2, with 8 positions matching TRBD1. The V gene end was trimmed by 6 bases and the J gene end by 3 bases; junction bases not matched to a gene: 3. In germline, CDR1 is MNHEY, CDR2 SVGAGI. The CDR3 runs 13 residues. For the CDR3, the DNA is TGTGCCAGCAGACAGGGGGGGGACTATGGCTACACCTTC. This codes for CASRQGGDYGYTF.

J is TRBJ2-1 and V is TRBV3-1 (or the pseudogene TRBV3-2); 8 bases align to TRBD2. Germline CDR1 LGHDT, CDR2 YNNKEL (reference sequence). Trimming took 4 bases from V and 6 from J; bases not matched to a gene: 8. The CDR3 is made up of 15 amino acids. Written as DNA, the CDR3 is TGTGCCAGCAGCCCCTCCCAGCGGGGGTTCAATGAGCAGTTCTTC. Translating it yields CASSPSQRGFNEQFF.

The chain employs TRBV6-2 or TRBV6-3 and TRBJ2-1; 7 bases line up with TRBD2. After removal of 2 bases from V and 10 bases from J, the junction contained 2 bases not matched to a gene. Germline CDR1 reads MNHEY; CDR2 reads SVGEGT. The CDR3 contains 12 residues. The CDR3 protein is CASSYGRGEQFF. For the CDR3, the DNA is TGTGCCAGCAGTTACGGGCGGGGGGAGCAGTTCTTC.

The chain joins TRBV5-1 to TRBJ2-7, with D possibly being TRBD2 (5 bases). The CDR3 consists of 15 residues. Trimming removed 3 bases from V and 0 bases from J, with 13 bases in between. Per germline, CDR1 SGHRS and CDR2 YFSETQ. This chain's CDR3 is CASSSKAASSYEQYF. Written as DNA, the CDR3 is TGCGCCAGCAGCTCAAAAGCGGCGAGCTCCTACGAGCAGTACTTC.

This chain links TRBV27 with TRBJ2-1; 10 positions agree with TRBD1. This CDR3 region has 16 residues. The V and J ends lost 5 bases and 7 bases, in that order; junction bases with no gene match: 11. CDR1 and CDR2 (germline): MNHEY, SMNVEV (reference sequence). CDR3 sequence reads: CASSKTPGQGWNEQFF. The CDR3 region has the DNA TGTGCCAGCAGTAAAACCCCGGGACAGGGGTGGAATGAGCAGTTCTTC.

The CDR3: CATSRGGPSSGNTIYF. As DNA, the CDR3 is TGTGCCACCAGCAGAGGAGGCCCGAGCTCTGGAAACACCATATATTTT. The chain links TRBV15 to TRBJ1-3, with D unresolved. The V end was cut by 1 base, the J end by 0 bases, with 10 bases between. Germline V gene sequence: CDR1 LNHNV, CDR2 YYDKDF (reference sequence). This CDR3 has 16 residues.

The CDR3 region has the DNA TGTGCCAGCTCACCGGGACAGGGGTATGCCGAGCAGTACTTC. Protein product: CASSPGQGYAEQYF. The chain combines TRBV18 with TRBJ2-7, with 10 bases lining up with TRBD1. Germline values: CDR1 KGHSH, CDR2 LQKENI. The V segment lost 3 bases and the J segment 6 bases; nucleotides outside the gene matches: 5. The CDR3 is made up of 14 amino acids.